The clone carrying this T cell receptor (beta chain) was seen a single time. Its antigen is undetermined. The data originate from a study of cytomegalovirus exposure and HLA in healthy donors. Study background: T cells numbering approximately 170 million yielded more than 95 million unique TCR beta sequences in an earlier analysis. Whole-study findings and limits: In a later analysis, the majority of CMV-associated beta chains seemingly showed HLA restriction. According to an earlier analysis, most TCR beta V segments yielded productive rearrangements about 87% or about 30% of the time.

Both 60 Vbeta primers and 13 Jbeta primers went into the PCR. The table came from immunoSEQ multiplex PCR; TCRdb's copy has only in-frame clones and leaves some out. Here the sample spans approximately 100,000 clones, roughly 80% being singletons. This CDR3 region has 14 residues. CDR1 and CDR2 from the germline V gene are SGHAT and FQNNGV. V shed 5 bases, J shed 7 bases, and the junction held 7 bases outside the gene matches. Sequencing was carried out using PBMCs. The sequence came from a man aged 40-49 years in good health and CMV-seronegative. The chain has TRBV11-2 and TRBJ1-2, with 10 nucleotides matching TRBD1. DNA of the CDR3: TGTGCCAGCAGCGCCAAGGGACAGGGGCTTGGCTACACCTTC. Translated: CASSAKGQGLGYTF.